A selection of T cell receptor beta chains follows, all from one sample in a study of response to subunit inactivated influenza vaccine. MiXCR, applied by TCRdb to the RT-PCR reads, yields one record per CDR3 protein. The sample has roughly 700,000 distinct CDR3 sequences, approximately 15% seen once. Material: PBMCs from blood, obtained roughly 2 weeks before vaccination. The receptors here all came from a middle-aged man who received an inactivated influenza vaccine. Each CDR3 is given with its conserved first and last residue. D genes are given only for firm matches. Clone size is given for some rows only: seen once, a few or many times, or a class if the clone is expanded.

clone size | J gene | V gene | D gene | CDR3 DNA | CDR3 protein
few | TRBJ2-5 | TRBV7-2 | NA | TGTGCCAGCAGCTCGAACACGGGATCGGGAGAGACCCAGTACTTC | CASSSNTGSGETQYF
NA | TRBJ2-1 | TRBV29-1 | TRBD1 | TGCAGCGTTGTTGGGACAGATTCGGGTTATGAGCAGTTCTTC | CSVVGTDSGYEQFF
NA | TRBJ2-5 | TRBV2 | TRBD1 | TGTGCCAGCAGTTCACAGGGGACCCAAGAGACCCAGTACTTC | CASSSQGTQETQYF
few | TRBJ2-2 | TRBV28 | NA | TGTGCCAGCAGTCCAGGATTCCAGTTGGGAAAGACGAACACCGGGGAGCTGTTTTTT | CASSPGFQLGKTNTGELFF
NA | TRBJ2-3 | TRBV5-1 | NA | TGCGCCAGCAGCCAAGCTATCGGGAAAGATACGCAGTATTTT | CASSQAIGKDTQYF
NA | TRBJ2-5 | TRBV7-9 | NA | TGTGCCAGCAGCTCCGGCAGGGGTTTGAGGCAAGAGACCCAGTACTTC | CASSSGRGLRQETQYF
NA | TRBJ2-1 | TRBV27 | NA | TGTGCCAGCAGTTTATTTATGGGGGGAGCCTACAATGAGCAGTTCTTC | CASSLFMGGAYNEQFF
many | TRBJ2-7 | TRBV11-1 | NA | TGTGCCAGCATCCTTGGATTCCACCGCCGGGACCAAGTCTACGAGCAGTACTTC | CASILGFHRRDQVYEQYF
NA | TRBJ2-3 | TRBV5-6 | NA | TGTGCCAGCTTTACGGGTCCTTGGACTTCGGTGATCTATAGCACAGATACGCAGTATTTT | CASFTGPWTSVIYSTDTQYF
NA | TRBJ2-7 | TRBV12-3/TRBV12-4 | NA | TGTGCCAGCAGTTCAGGGGTAGTGGACGAGCAGTACTTC | CASSSGVVDEQYF
NA | TRBJ1-2 | TRBV27 | NA | TGTGCCAGCAGTTCTTTCGGGGGCAGACGCTACACCTTC | CASSSFGGRRYTF
NA | TRBJ2-7 | TRBV27 | TRBD2 | TGTGCCAGCAGTTTTTCCTCCGGTACTAGCGGTTACGAGCAGTACTTC | CASSFSSGTSGYEQYF
few | TRBJ2-1 | TRBV20-1 | NA | TGCAGTGCTACGGGCACCTACAATGAGCAGTTCTTC | CSATGTYNEQFF
few | TRBJ1-1 | TRBV20-1 | NA | TGCAGTGCTTCCCAAGGTGGCCGACGCACTGAAGCTTTCTTT | CSASQGGRRTEAFF
few | TRBJ2-2 | TRBV5-5 | TRBD1 | TGTGCCAGCAGCCGGACAGGGGGAATCACCGGGGAGCTGTTTTTT | CASSRTGGITGELFF
few | TRBJ2-3 | TRBV29-1 | NA | TGCAGCGTCGCCACCGGGCCAGATACGCAGTATTTT | CSVATGPDTQYF
few | TRBJ1-5 | TRBV12-3/TRBV12-4 | NA | TGTGCCAGCAGTGCAGGGGCTCAGCCCCAGCATTTT | CASSAGAQPQHF
NA | TRBJ1-1 | TRBV7-2 | NA | TGTGCCAGCAACCGGGACCTGAACACTGAAGCTTTCTTT | CASNRDLNTEAFF
NA | TRBJ2-7 | TRBV5-1 | TRBD1 | TGCGCCAGCAGCTCTACAGGGGACAACTACGAGCAGTACTTC | CASSSTGDNYEQYF
few | TRBJ1-1 | TRBV9 | NA | TGTGCCAGCAGCGTAGAGGGTCGAGTGGAAGCTTTCTTT | CASSVEGRVEAFF
few | TRBJ2-7 | TRBV7-8 | NA | TGTGCCAGCAGCCAGCCCCTCGGGGGATTAACCTACGAGCAGTACTTC | CASSQPLGGLTYEQYF
NA | TRBJ1-1 | TRBV6-6 | NA | TGTGCCAGCAGTTACTCCGGGGACGGAGCTTTCTTT | CASSYSGDGAFF
few | TRBJ1-1 | TRBV12-3/TRBV12-4 | NA | TGTGCCAGCAGTTCGACGGCGAACACTGAAGCTTTCTTT | CASSSTANTEAFF
few | TRBJ2-7 | TRBV15 | NA | TGTGCCACCAGCAGGTCCACCGGGGCTGAGCAGTACTTC | CATSRSTGAEQYF
NA | TRBJ2-7 | TRBV6-2/TRBV6-3 | NA | TGTGCCAGCAGTTACCTGGGGGAAGTCTACGAGCAGTACTTC | CASSYLGEVYEQYF
once | TRBJ1-5 | TRBV27 | NA | TGTGCCAGCAGTTTACGGTGGGAGTCTCCGCCCCAGCATTTT | CASSLRWESPPQHF
NA | TRBJ2-1 | TRBV6-1 | NA | TGTGCCAGCAGCCGACAGCGCTACAATGAGCAGTTCTTC | CASSRQRYNEQFF
few | TRBJ1-3 | TRBV12-3/TRBV12-4 | NA | TGTGCCAGCAGTTATTCCGGGGGCGCGCGGGCCGGTGGAAACACCATATATTTT | CASSYSGGARAGGNTIYF
once | TRBJ2-5 | TRBV5-8 | NA | TGTGCCAGCAGCCGCCGACAGGCCTACCAAGAGACCCAGTACTTC | CASSRRQAYQETQYF
many | TRBJ1-5 | TRBV30 | NA | TGTGCCTGGAGTCCCCTTGCCCATCAGCCCCAGCATTTT | CAWSPLAHQPQHF
NA | TRBJ1-6 | TRBV20-1 | NA | TGCAGTGCTAGAGATCAGGGAGGATATTCACCCCTCCACTTT | CSARDQGGYSPLHF
many | TRBJ2-5 | TRBV12-3/TRBV12-4 | NA | TGTGCCAGCAGTGAAGGGGGGGCCAGTGGGGAGACCCAGTACTTC | CASSEGGASGETQYF
NA | TRBJ2-7 | TRBV7-9 | NA | TGTGCCAGCAGCCCGACCGTCAACGAGCAGTACTTC | CASSPTVNEQYF
many | TRBJ2-2 | TRBV7-2 | TRBD2 | TGTGCCAGCAGCCGAGGACTAGCGGGAAACACCGGGGAGCTGTTTTTT | CASSRGLAGNTGELFF
few | TRBJ2-1 | TRBV12-3/TRBV12-4 | NA | TGTGCCAGCAGCCGAACCGCCAGGGTCAATGAGCAGTTCTTC | CASSRTARVNEQFF